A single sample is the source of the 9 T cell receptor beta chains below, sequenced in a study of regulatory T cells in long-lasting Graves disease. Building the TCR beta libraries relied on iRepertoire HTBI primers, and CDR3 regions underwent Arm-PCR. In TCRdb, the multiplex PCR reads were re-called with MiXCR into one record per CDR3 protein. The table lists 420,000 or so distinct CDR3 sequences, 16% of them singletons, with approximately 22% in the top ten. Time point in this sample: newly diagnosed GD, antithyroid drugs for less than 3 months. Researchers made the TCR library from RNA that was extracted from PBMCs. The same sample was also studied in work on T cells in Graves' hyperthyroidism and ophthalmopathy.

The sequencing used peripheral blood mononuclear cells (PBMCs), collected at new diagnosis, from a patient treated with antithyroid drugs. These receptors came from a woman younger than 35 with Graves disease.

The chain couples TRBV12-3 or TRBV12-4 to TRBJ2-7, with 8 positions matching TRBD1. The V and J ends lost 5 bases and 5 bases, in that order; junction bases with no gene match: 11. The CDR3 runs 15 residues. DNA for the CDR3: TGTGCCAGCAGTCCTCAGACAGGGGTGGCAAACGAGCAGTACTTC. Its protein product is CASSPQTGVANEQYF.

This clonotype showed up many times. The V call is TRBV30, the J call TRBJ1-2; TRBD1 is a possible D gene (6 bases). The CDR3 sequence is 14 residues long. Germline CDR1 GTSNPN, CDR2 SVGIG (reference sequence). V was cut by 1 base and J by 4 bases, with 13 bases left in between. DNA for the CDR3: TGTGCCTGGAGTGCCCGAACAGGGTTCTATGGCTACACCTTC. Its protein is CAWSARTGFYGYTF.

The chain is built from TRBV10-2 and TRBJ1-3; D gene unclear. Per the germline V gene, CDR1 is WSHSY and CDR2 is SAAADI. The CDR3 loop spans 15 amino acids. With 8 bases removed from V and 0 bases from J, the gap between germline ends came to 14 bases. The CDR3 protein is CASAQDRDSGNTIYF. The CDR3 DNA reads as TGCGCCAGCGCCCAAGACCGGGACTCTGGAAACACCATATATTTT.

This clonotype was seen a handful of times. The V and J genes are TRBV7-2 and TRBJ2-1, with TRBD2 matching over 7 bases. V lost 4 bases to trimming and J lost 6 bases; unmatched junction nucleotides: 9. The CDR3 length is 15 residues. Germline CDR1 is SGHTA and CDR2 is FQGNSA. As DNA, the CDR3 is TGTGCCAGCAGCTCACCTGGGACTACTGGCAATGAGCAGTTCTTC. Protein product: CASSSPGTTGNEQFF. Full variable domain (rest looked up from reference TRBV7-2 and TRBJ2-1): GAGVSQSPSNKVTEKGKDVELRCDPISGHTALYWYRQSLGQGLEFLIYFQGNSAPDKSGLPSDRFSAERTGGSVSTLTIQRTQQEDSAVYLCASSSPGTTGNEQFFGPGTRLTVL.

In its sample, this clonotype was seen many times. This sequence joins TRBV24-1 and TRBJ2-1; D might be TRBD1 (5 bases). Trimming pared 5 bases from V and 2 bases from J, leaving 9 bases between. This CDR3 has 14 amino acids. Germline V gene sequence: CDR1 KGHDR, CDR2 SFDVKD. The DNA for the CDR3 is TGTGCCACCAGTGGGACAATCCCCTACAATGAGCAGTTCTTC. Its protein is CATSGTIPYNEQFF.

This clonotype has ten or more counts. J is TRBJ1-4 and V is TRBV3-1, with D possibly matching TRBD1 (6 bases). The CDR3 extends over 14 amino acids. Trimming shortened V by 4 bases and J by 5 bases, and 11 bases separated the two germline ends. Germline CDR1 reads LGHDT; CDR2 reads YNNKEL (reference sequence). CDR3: CASSPFGTNEKLFF. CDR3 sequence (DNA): TGTGCCAGCAGCCCCTTCGGGACAAATGAAAAACTGTTTTTT. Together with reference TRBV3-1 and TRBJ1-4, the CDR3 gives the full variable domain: DTAVSQTPKYLVTQMGNDKSIKCEQNLGHDTMYWYKQDSKKFLKIMFSYNNKELIINETVPNRFSPKSPDKAHLNLHINSLELGDSAVYFCASSPFGTNEKLFFGSGTQLSVL.

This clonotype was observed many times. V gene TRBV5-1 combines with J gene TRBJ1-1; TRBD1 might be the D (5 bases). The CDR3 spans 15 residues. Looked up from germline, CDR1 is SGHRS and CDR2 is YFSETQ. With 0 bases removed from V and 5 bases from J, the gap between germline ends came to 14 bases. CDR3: CASSLAGGLLTEAFF. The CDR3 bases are TGCGCCAGCAGCTTGGCCGGGGGTTTGCTGACTGAAGCTTTCTTT.

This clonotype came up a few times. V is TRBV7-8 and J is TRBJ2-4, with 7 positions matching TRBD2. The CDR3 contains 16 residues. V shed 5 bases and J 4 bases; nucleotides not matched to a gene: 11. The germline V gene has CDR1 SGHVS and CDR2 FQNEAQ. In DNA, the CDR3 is TGTGCCAGCAGCCCCCCATTTCGGGAGGCTAAAAACATTCAGTACTTC. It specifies CASSPPFREAKNIQYF.

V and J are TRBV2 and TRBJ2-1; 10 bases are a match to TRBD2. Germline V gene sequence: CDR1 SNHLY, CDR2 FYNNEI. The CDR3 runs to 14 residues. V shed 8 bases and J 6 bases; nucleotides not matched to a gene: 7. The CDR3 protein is CASGTSGAFNEQFF. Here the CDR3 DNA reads TGTGCCAGCGGTACTAGCGGGGCGTTCAATGAGCAGTTCTTC. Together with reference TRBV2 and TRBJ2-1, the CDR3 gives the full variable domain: EPEVTQTPSHQVTQMGQEVILRCVPISNHLYFYWYRQILGQKVEFLVSFYNNEISEKSEIFDDQFSVERPDGSNFTLKIRSTKLEDSAMYFCASGTSGAFNEQFFGPGTRLTVL.